These 10 T cell receptor beta chains were sequenced from one sample in a study of T cells in Graves' hyperthyroidism and ophthalmopathy. Amplification targeted TCR beta CDR3 regions from RNA transcripts. A set of HTBI primers served as the primers for a first-round RT-PCR of the TCR CDR3. TCRdb recomputed calls from the multiplex PCR reads with MiXCR, one row per CDR3 protein. The sample lists more than 300,000 distinct CDR3 sequences, about a sixth occurring once. Material: blood. The receptors shown here come from a woman between 25 and 40 years old with Graves' hyperthyroidism that later progressed to Graves' ophthalmopathy.

This clonotype came up many times. The J gene is TRBJ2-5, the V gene TRBV29-1; D tentatively fits TRBD1 or TRBD2 (5 bases each). Trimming left V 6 bases short and J 2 bases short, with 19 bases between. The CDR3 covers 15 residues. Per germline, CDR1 SQVTM and CDR2 ANQGSEA. CDR3 in DNA: TGCAGCGTACAGTACTCCGGGACGAAGCAAGAGACCCAGTACTTC. Its translation is CSVQYSGTKQETQYF. The whole variable domain, filled in from reference TRBV29-1 and TRBJ2-5, reads SAVISQKPSRDICQRGTSLTIQCQVDSQVTMMFWYRQQPGQSLTLIATANQGSEATYESGFVIDKFPISRPNLTFSTLTVSNMSPEDSSIYLCSVQYSGTKQETQYFGPGTRLLVL.

This clonotype was counted many times. V gene TRBV20-1 combines with J gene TRBJ2-7, with 12 bases aligning to TRBD2. Germline V gene lookup returns CDR1 DFQATT and CDR2 SNEGSKA (reference sequence). With 2 bases clipped from V and 5 bases from J, the junction kept 7 bases outside the gene matches. The CDR3 covers 15 residues. CDR3 protein: CSARPTSGSFNEQYF. The CDR3 DNA is TGCAGTGCTAGACCGACTAGCGGGAGTTTCAACGAGCAGTACTTC.

With respect to this clonotype: Sequence at one end of the junction differs from germline and may be a read error. The chain recombines TRBV5-1 with TRBJ2-7; D is possibly TRBD2 (6 bases). CDR1 and CDR2 (germline): SGHRS, YFSETQ. This CDR3 region has 14 residues. The CDR3 region is CASRLGVGGGEQYF. For the CDR3, the DNA is TGCGCCAGCAGATTGGGAGTGGGGGGAGGCGAGCAGTACTTC.

This clonotype was found many times. The chain has TRBV20-1 and TRBJ2-7, with TRBD1 matching over 11 bases. Trimming took 0 bases from V and 3 from J; bases not matched to a gene: 4. Germline CDR1 reads DFQATT; CDR2 reads SNEGSKA (reference sequence). CDR3 length: 15 residues. This chain's CDR3 is CSARDGTGGGYEQYF. CDR3 bases: TGCAGTGCTAGAGATGGGACAGGGGGAGGCTACGAGCAGTACTTC.

This clonotype showed up many times. DNA for the CDR3: TGTGCCAGCAGGGACTGGGATACCGGGGAGCTGTTTTTT. Amino acids: CASRDWDTGELFF. The V call is TRBV11-2, the J call TRBJ2-2, with D possibly TRBD2 on 5 matching bases. Germline assignment: CDR1 SGHAT and CDR2 FQNNGV. This CDR3 is 13 amino acids long. The V end lost 6 bases, the J end lost 5 bases, and 10 bases lay between the germline ends.

This clonotype was seen a single time. This CDR3 is CASSLALGWGTEAFF. DNA of the CDR3: TGTGCCAGCAGTTTAGCGCTGGGCTGGGGCACTGAAGCTTTCTTT. The genes are TRBV12-3 or TRBV12-4 and TRBJ1-1; D is unclear. The CDR3 runs 15 residues. Trimming took 0 bases from V and 4 from J, leaving 12 bases between them.

This clonotype was detected ten times or more. V gene TRBV30 combines with J gene TRBJ1-1, with no clear D. CDR3 length: 15 residues. The germline V and J ends were trimmed by 1 base and 0 bases, with 12 bases remaining between them. Germline V lookup: CDR1 GTSNPN, CDR2 SVGIG (reference sequence). CDR3 protein: CAWSEGSYMNTEAFF. For the CDR3, the DNA is TGTGCCTGGAGTGAGGGCAGCTACATGAACACTGAAGCTTTCTTT.

This clonotype was observed at least ten times. One junction end does not reproduce the germline sequence, and a read error may be involved. Here the CDR3 reads CASSEGGFETQYF. CDR3 nucleotides: TGTGCCAGCAGCGAAGGGGGCTTTGAGACCCAGTACTTC. This chain uses TRBV6-1 with TRBJ2-5; TRBD1 matches 7 bases. The CDR3 spans 13 residues. Germline V gene data show CDR1 as MNHNS and CDR2 as SASEGT.

This clonotype has ten or more counts. The gene calls are TRBV6-5 and TRBJ2-5, with a tentative D call TRBD1 (7 bases). Trimming pared 0 bases from V and 0 bases from J, leaving 14 bases between. Germline CDR1 reads MNHEY; CDR2 reads SVGAGI. The CDR3 is made up of 17 amino acids. Here the CDR3 DNA reads TGTGCCAGCAGTTACTCGGCGGCGGGACAGAACCAAGAGACCCAGTACTTC. Amino acids: CASSYSAAGQNQETQYF.

The genes are TRBV7-9 and TRBJ2-3; D unclear. Trimming took off 5 bases at V and 5 bases at J, with 14 bases between the two ends. The CDR3 runs 14 residues. Looked up from germline, CDR1 is SEHNR and CDR2 is FQNEAQ (reference sequence). DNA for the CDR3: TGTGCCAGCAGCCCCCCTACGGATGTAGATACGCAGTATTTT. Translated, it gives CASSPPTDVDTQYF.